A single sample gave rise to the 2 T cell receptor beta chains below, sequenced in a study. Cells sorted as Tregs were CD4+, CD25+ and CD127-/low. MiXCR was run by TCRdb on the 5' RACE reads, yielding one entry per CDR3 protein. The sample holds roughly 45,000 distinct CDR3 sequences, around 20% seen once. The sequencing sample was made of Tregs sorted from blood. The receptors come from a female donor with breast cancer.

A word on this clonotype: The junction departs from the called germline gene at one end, perhaps through a read error. The chain is built from TRBV7-9 and TRBJ2-1; 11 bases fit TRBD2. CDR3 length equals 17 residues. Germline V gene lookup returns CDR1 SEHNR and CDR2 FQNEAQ (reference sequence). CDR3 loop: CTSSFPTSGSSYNEQFF. The CDR3 region has the DNA TGTACCAGCAGCTTTCCTACTAGCGGGAGCTCCTACAATGAGCAGTTCTTC.

This clonotype was picked up many times. The chain recombines TRBV5-5 with TRBJ1-2; a weak D match, TRBD1 (6 bases). V dropped 4 bases and J dropped 2 bases, with 9 bases sitting between them. The CDR3 contains 13 residues. Germline loops: CDR1 SGHKS, CDR2 YYEKEE (reference sequence). The CDR3 DNA follows: TGTGCCAGCAGCGGACAGCCGAACTATGGCTACACCTTC. It is translated as CASSGQPNYGYTF.